This TCR beta chain emerged from a study of human T cells and chemical hapten exposure. Study in general: Weekly administration of diphenylcyclopropenone to the scalp of patients continued throughout the roughly 22-week study. Patches with 0.01% DPC went on the upper back, and the tests were read at 6 days.

The time point here: pre-sensitization, week 0. Specified treatment: therapeutic diphenylcyclopropenone sensitization with weekly scalp DPC. Trimming removed 8 bases from V and 3 bases from J; junction bases left unmatched: 7. Looked up from germline, CDR1 is SQVTM and CDR2 is ANQGSEA. The CDR3 has 15 residues. Authors' methods: Between about 20,000 and 690,600 TCRs appeared in each sample, and the median stood at 95,638. Using its own MiXCR run on the RACE reads, TCRdb lists one record per CDR3 protein. TCRdb's processing, not the authors', yielded these V and J calls. This sample has some 110,000 distinct CDR3 sequences, with around 12% found just once.

This sequence joins TRBV29-1 and TRBJ2-3; TRBD2 matches 14 bases. The sequencing here drew on whole blood, taken in connection with sensitization to the hapten diphenylcyclopropenone (DPC). The clonotype comes from a woman aged 45-59 years with alopecia areata. Some clones in this sample may be carry-over from other donors' samples. This chain's CDR3 is CSMGLAGVATDTQYF. The CDR3 region has the DNA TGCAGCATGGGACTAGCGGGAGTGGCGACAGATACGCAGTATTTT.